Listed below are T cell receptor beta chains from one sample, sequenced in a study of identifying expanded T cells in peripheral blood. Method: immunoSEQ multiplex PCR; TCRdb's copy keeps in-frame clones and lacks some. Of under 95,000 clones detected, around nine tenths appear once; the ten largest clones hold around 2.7%. Input material: blood. These receptors were taken from a person between 18 and 75 years old in good health. CDR3s include the opening cysteine and the closing phenylalanine or tryptophan. The order of the fields is D gene, V gene, clone size, J gene, CDR3 protein, CDR3 DNA. The D gene is left open where the match is weak. The listing skips clone size in some rows; elsewhere it reads once, few, many or a size class.

d_gene: -; v_gene: TRBV28; abundance: -; j_gene: TRBJ1-5; CDR3aa: CASSPPQFNQPQHF; CDR3nt: TGTGCCAGCAGTCCCCCGCAGTTCAATCAGCCCCAGCATTTT
d_gene: -; v_gene: TRBV5-1; abundance: once; j_gene: TRBJ2-1; CDR3aa: CASSGDPLSYNEQFF; CDR3nt: TGCGCCAGCAGCGGGGACCCTCTATCCTACAATGAGCAGTTCTTC
d_gene: TRBD1; v_gene: TRBV18; abundance: -; j_gene: TRBJ2-5; CDR3aa: CASSVGQDQETQYF; CDR3nt: TGTGCCAGCTCGGTAGGACAGGACCAAGAGACCCAGTACTTC
d_gene: -; v_gene: TRBV6-5; abundance: -; j_gene: TRBJ1-5; CDR3aa: CASSYSGYSNQPQHF; CDR3nt: TGTGCCAGCAGTTACTCAGGGTATAGCAATCAGCCCCAGCATTTT
d_gene: -; v_gene: TRBV25-1; abundance: -; j_gene: TRBJ2-2; CDR3aa: CASSEYRNGELFF; CDR3nt: TGTGCCAGCAGTGAATATAGGAACGGGGAGCTGTTTTTT
d_gene: TRBD1; v_gene: TRBV5-1; abundance: -; j_gene: TRBJ1-1; CDR3aa: CASSVDRGREAFF; CDR3nt: TGCGCCAGCAGCGTCGACAGGGGTCGAGAAGCTTTCTTT
d_gene: -; v_gene: TRBV7-9; abundance: -; j_gene: TRBJ2-2; CDR3aa: CASSLRLWETGHTGELFF; CDR3nt: TGTGCCAGCAGCTTAAGGCTTTGGGAGACAGGTCACACCGGGGAGCTGTTTTTT
d_gene: -; v_gene: TRBV11-2; abundance: -; j_gene: TRBJ2-7; CDR3aa: CASSLGRGSYEQYF; CDR3nt: TGTGCCAGCAGCTTAGGCAGGGGATCTTACGAGCAGTACTTC
d_gene: -; v_gene: TRBV5-1; abundance: -; j_gene: TRBJ2-7; CDR3aa: CASTLSQGTGEQYF; CDR3nt: TGCGCCAGCACCCTGAGTCAGGGGACGGGCGAGCAGTACTTC
d_gene: TRBD1; v_gene: TRBV14; abundance: -; j_gene: TRBJ1-2; CDR3aa: CASSQDISARGYGYTF; CDR3nt: TGTGCCAGCAGCCAAGATATATCGGCCAGGGGGTATGGCTACACCTTC
d_gene: -; v_gene: TRBV9; abundance: -; j_gene: TRBJ1-4; CDR3aa: CASSVTATNEKLFF; CDR3nt: TGTGCCAGCAGCGTAACTGCAACTAATGAAAAACTGTTTTTT
d_gene: -; v_gene: TRBV27; abundance: once; j_gene: TRBJ1-1; CDR3aa: CASSLLGSGANTEAFF; CDR3nt: TGTGCCAGCAGTTTATTAGGTTCGGGGGCGAACACTGAAGCTTTCTTT
d_gene: -; v_gene: TRBV6-1; abundance: -; j_gene: TRBJ2-2; CDR3aa: CASKANTGELFF; CDR3nt: TGTGCCAGCAAAGCGAACACCGGGGAGCTGTTTTTT
d_gene: -; v_gene: TRBV6-6; abundance: -; j_gene: TRBJ1-3; CDR3aa: CASSYSGNSNGNTIYF; CDR3nt: TGTGCCAGCAGTTACTCGGGGAACTCCAATGGAAACACCATATATTTT
d_gene: -; v_gene: TRBV10-1; abundance: once; j_gene: TRBJ1-1; CDR3aa: CASSWGNTEAFF; CDR3nt: TGCGCCAGCAGTTGGGGGAACACTGAAGCTTTCTTT
d_gene: -; v_gene: TRBV6-1; abundance: few; j_gene: TRBJ2-7; CDR3aa: CASSLGDLTAYEQYF; CDR3nt: TGTGCCAGCAGCTTAGGGGACTTAACGGCTTACGAGCAGTACTTC
d_gene: -; v_gene: TRBV9; abundance: -; j_gene: TRBJ2-5; CDR3aa: CASSIGTEQETQYF; CDR3nt: TGTGCCAGCAGCATAGGGACGGAGCAAGAGACCCAGTACTTC
d_gene: -; v_gene: TRBV10-2; abundance: few; j_gene: TRBJ1-2; CDR3aa: CASLDWQGSYTF; CDR3nt: TGCGCCAGCTTAGACTGGCAGGGTAGCTACACCTTC
d_gene: TRBD2; v_gene: TRBV27; abundance: -; j_gene: TRBJ2-3; CDR3aa: CASNGGVATDTQYF; CDR3nt: TGTGCCAGCAACGGGGGGGTTGCCACAGATACGCAGTATTTT
d_gene: TRBD1; v_gene: TRBV19; abundance: -; j_gene: TRBJ1-2; CDR3aa: CASSPTDRGSLYGYTF; CDR3nt: TGTGCCAGTAGCCCCACGGACAGGGGGTCCCTCTATGGCTACACCTTC
d_gene: TRBD1; v_gene: TRBV13; abundance: -; j_gene: TRBJ2-7; CDR3aa: CASSSRGNYEQYF; CDR3nt: TGTGCCAGCAGCTCCAGGGGGAACTACGAGCAGTACTTC
d_gene: TRBD2; v_gene: TRBV28; abundance: -; j_gene: TRBJ2-7; CDR3aa: CASTRALAGPYEQYF; CDR3nt: TGTGCCAGCACCCGCGCACTAGCGGGGCCCTACGAGCAGTACTTC
d_gene: -; v_gene: TRBV7-2; abundance: -; j_gene: TRBJ2-7; CDR3aa: CASSLVWAGSYEQYF; CDR3nt: TGTGCCAGCAGCTTAGTTTGGGCAGGATCCTACGAGCAGTACTTC
d_gene: -; v_gene: TRBV4-3; abundance: -; j_gene: TRBJ2-1; CDR3aa: CASSQVRGGEQFF; CDR3nt: TGCGCCAGCAGCCAAGTTAGAGGCGGGGAGCAGTTCTTC
d_gene: -; v_gene: TRBV11-2; abundance: -; j_gene: TRBJ2-5; CDR3aa: CASSFGETQYF; CDR3nt: TGTGCCAGCAGCTTTGGGGAGACCCAGTACTTC
d_gene: -; v_gene: TRBV6-1; abundance: -; j_gene: TRBJ2-2; CDR3aa: CASSGGGRTGELFF; CDR3nt: TGTGCCAGCAGTGGTGGGGGGCGTACCGGGGAGCTGTTTTTT
d_gene: -; v_gene: TRBV4-1; abundance: -; j_gene: TRBJ2-1; CDR3aa: CASSLRLADSSYNEQFF; CDR3nt: TGCGCCAGCAGCCTCCGACTTGCTGACAGCTCCTACAATGAGCAGTTCTTC
d_gene: -; v_gene: TRBV4-1; abundance: -; j_gene: TRBJ1-3; CDR3aa: CASRPSDSGNTIYF; CDR3nt: TGCGCCAGCAGGCCCTCTGACTCTGGAAACACCATATATTTT
d_gene: -; v_gene: TRBV2; abundance: -; j_gene: TRBJ2-3; CDR3aa: CASSEKYTDTQYF; CDR3nt: TGTGCCAGCAGTGAAAAGTACACAGATACGCAGTATTTT
d_gene: TRBD1; v_gene: TRBV7-2; abundance: -; j_gene: TRBJ2-2; CDR3aa: CASSPKDRSIGIGELFF; CDR3nt: TGTGCCAGCAGCCCTAAGGACAGGTCTATTGGAATCGGGGAGCTGTTTTTT
d_gene: -; v_gene: TRBV6-1; abundance: -; j_gene: TRBJ1-3; CDR3aa: CASSEQGAGNTIYF; CDR3nt: TGTGCCAGCAGTGAACAGGGAGCTGGAAACACCATATATTTT
d_gene: -; v_gene: TRBV9; abundance: once; j_gene: TRBJ1-3; CDR3aa: CASSVGLWGPLSGNTIYF; CDR3nt: TGTGCCAGCAGCGTAGGTCTCTGGGGGCCTCTCTCTGGAAACACCATATATTTT
d_gene: -; v_gene: TRBV9; abundance: -; j_gene: TRBJ2-7; CDR3aa: CASSVGAGSSYEQYF; CDR3nt: TGTGCCAGCAGCGTAGGGGCGGGGAGCTCCTACGAGCAGTACTTC
d_gene: -; v_gene: TRBV7-6; abundance: -; j_gene: TRBJ1-3; CDR3aa: CASSLGPGLAGNTIYF; CDR3nt: TGTGCCAGCAGCTTAGGCCCCGGGTTAGCCGGAAACACCATATATTTT
d_gene: -; v_gene: TRBV11-2; abundance: -; j_gene: TRBJ1-1; CDR3aa: CASSLGAVNTEAFF; CDR3nt: TGTGCCAGCAGCTTAGGGGCCGTGAACACTGAAGCTTTCTTT
d_gene: -; v_gene: TRBV28; abundance: -; j_gene: TRBJ1-3; CDR3aa: CASSLARLSGNTIYF; CDR3nt: TGTGCCAGCAGTTTAGCACGGCTTTCTGGAAACACCATATATTTT
d_gene: -; v_gene: TRBV7-2; abundance: -; j_gene: TRBJ2-1; CDR3aa: CASSLSRDNEQFF; CDR3nt: TGTGCCAGCAGCTTAAGCAGAGACAATGAGCAGTTCTTC
d_gene: -; v_gene: TRBV21-1; abundance: -; j_gene: TRBJ2-5; CDR3aa: CASSATPRAGGTTFLRETQYF; CDR3nt: TGTGCCAGCAGCGCAACCCCCCGGGCGGGAGGGACGACATTCCTAAGGGAGACCCAGTACTTC
d_gene: -; v_gene: TRBV5-1; abundance: -; j_gene: TRBJ2-7; CDR3aa: CASSLGDNSYEQYF; CDR3nt: TGCGCCAGCAGCTTGGGGGACAACTCCTACGAGCAGTACTTC
d_gene: -; v_gene: TRBV5-6; abundance: -; j_gene: TRBJ2-5; CDR3aa: CASSLGRGQRSQYF; CDR3nt: TGTGCCAGCAGCTTGGGTCGGGGGCAAAGGTCCCAGTACTTC
d_gene: TRBD1; v_gene: TRBV28; abundance: -; j_gene: TRBJ2-3; CDR3aa: CASSQRDRATDTQYF; CDR3nt: TGTGCCAGCAGTCAACGGGACAGGGCTACAGATACGCAGTATTTT
d_gene: TRBD1; v_gene: TRBV7-2; abundance: once; j_gene: TRBJ2-7; CDR3aa: CASSSKTGGTYEQYF; CDR3nt: TGTGCCAGCAGCTCTAAGACAGGGGGCACCTACGAGCAGTACTTC
d_gene: TRBD2; v_gene: TRBV10-3; abundance: -; j_gene: TRBJ2-3; CDR3aa: CAISDNGLAEETQYF; CDR3nt: TGTGCCATCAGTGATAATGGGCTAGCGGAAGAAACGCAGTATTTT
d_gene: TRBD1; v_gene: TRBV29-1; abundance: -; j_gene: TRBJ2-7; CDR3aa: CSAAAGQGLGEQYF; CDR3nt: TGCAGCGCCGCCGCAGGACAGGGTCTCGGGGAGCAGTACTTC
d_gene: TRBD2; v_gene: TRBV4-1; abundance: -; j_gene: TRBJ2-1; CDR3aa: CASSQEPSGTNDNEQFF; CDR3nt: TGCGCCAGCAGCCAAGAACCTAGCGGGACAAACGACAATGAGCAGTTCTTC
d_gene: -; v_gene: TRBV25-1; abundance: -; j_gene: TRBJ2-3; CDR3aa: CASSEFSLTDTQYF; CDR3nt: TGTGCCAGCAGTGAATTTAGCCTCACAGATACGCAGTATTTT
d_gene: -; v_gene: TRBV7-2; abundance: -; j_gene: TRBJ2-6; CDR3aa: CASSLGYSGANVLTF; CDR3nt: TGTGCCAGCAGCTTAGGATACTCTGGGGCCAACGTCCTGACTTTC
d_gene: -; v_gene: TRBV18; abundance: once; j_gene: TRBJ1-6; CDR3aa: CASSPSGGPSYNSPLHF; CDR3nt: TGTGCCAGCTCACCGTCGGGGGGCCCATCCTATAATTCACCCCTCCACTTT
d_gene: -; v_gene: TRBV5-1; abundance: once; j_gene: TRBJ1-3; CDR3aa: CASSSSRGDTIYF; CDR3nt: TGCGCCAGCAGCTCGTCACGGGGGGACACCATATATTTT
d_gene: -; v_gene: TRBV21-1; abundance: -; j_gene: TRBJ2-1; CDR3aa: CASSPREQFF; CDR3nt: TGTGCCAGCAGCCCTAGGGAGCAGTTCTTC
d_gene: -; v_gene: TRBV9; abundance: few; j_gene: TRBJ2-1; CDR3aa: CASSGLPYEQFF; CDR3nt: TGTGCCAGCAGCGGACTCCCCTATGAGCAGTTCTTC
d_gene: -; v_gene: TRBV9; abundance: -; j_gene: TRBJ2-2; CDR3aa: CASSGLQGAGELFF; CDR3nt: TGTGCCAGCAGCGGGCTACAGGGCGCCGGGGAGCTGTTTTTT
d_gene: -; v_gene: TRBV30; abundance: -; j_gene: TRBJ1-4; CDR3aa: CAWSPNNEKLFF; CDR3nt: TGTGCCTGGAGTCCCAATAATGAAAAACTGTTTTTT
d_gene: TRBD1; v_gene: TRBV27; abundance: -; j_gene: TRBJ1-4; CDR3aa: CASSFSSEGTGTRKLFF; CDR3nt: TGTGCCAGCAGTTTTTCCTCGGAAGGGACAGGGACCCGAAAACTGTTTTTT
d_gene: -; v_gene: TRBV4-3; abundance: -; j_gene: TRBJ2-1; CDR3aa: CASSRGKDNEQFF; CDR3nt: TGCGCCAGCAGCCGGGGGAAGGACAATGAGCAGTTCTTC